This passage covers 22 T cell receptor beta chains from one sample sequenced in a study of cytomegalovirus exposure and HLA in healthy donors. The PCR was carried out with 60 Vbeta primers and 13 Jbeta primers. Produced via immunoSEQ multiplex PCR; TCRdb's table is partial and in-frame only. The table records about 72,000 clones, roughly four fifths of them present only once. The sequenced material came from PBMCs. Source of these receptors: a man in his late teens or twenties in good health and CMV-seronegative.

V and J are TRBV7-2 and TRBJ1-4; 7 bases fit TRBD1. The germline gives CDR1 SGHTA, CDR2 FQGNSA. The CDR3 loop spans 15 amino acids. The ends lost 5 bases at V and 7 bases at J; junction bases unmatched: 10. As DNA, the CDR3 is TGTGCCAGCAGCAACGGACAGGTGTTTCGTGAAAAACTGTTTTTT. Amino acid sequence: CASSNGQVFREKLFF.

The CDR3 DNA reads as TGTGCCAGCAGCTTAGCTCTAGCGGGGGGTTCGAATGAGCAGTTCTTC. Translated: CASSLALAGGSNEQFF. V and J are TRBV7-3 and TRBJ2-1; 11 nucleotides align to TRBD2. V dropped 2 bases and J dropped 7; count of bases not matched to a gene: 7. This CDR3 spans 16 amino acids. Germline V gives CDR1 SGHTA, CDR2 FQGTGA.

The chain employs TRBV6-1 and TRBJ1-1; D ambiguous. V lost 7 bases to trimming and J lost 0 bases, with 12 bases between them. The CDR3 spans 14 residues. The germline V gene has CDR1 MNHNS and CDR2 SASEGT. CDR3 amino acids: CASTQDPMNTEAFF. In nucleotides, the CDR3 is TGTGCCAGCACCCAGGATCCAATGAACACTGAAGCTTTCTTT.

There are a few counts of this clone. V gene TRBV10-3 combines with J gene TRBJ1-1, with D possibly being TRBD1 (6 bases). V lost 4 bases, J lost 0 bases, and 12 bases lay in between. The CDR3 contains 15 residues. Germline V CDR1 and CDR2: ENHRY, SYGVKD. CDR3 protein: CAISGKTGMNTEAFF. The CDR3 nucleotides read TGTGCCATCAGTGGAAAAACAGGGATGAACACTGAAGCTTTCTTT.

The V and J genes are TRBV16 and TRBJ1-2; unclear D gene. From germline, CDR1 is KGHSY and CDR2 FQNENV. The CDR3 is 14 residues long. The V end lost 0 bases, the J end lost 6 bases, and 11 bases lay between the germline ends. The CDR3, as DNA: TGTGCCAGCAGCCAATCACAGCCCCTCAATGGCTACACCTTC. Translation: CASSQSQPLNGYTF.

This sequence joins TRBV9 and TRBJ2-5; 10 bases agree with TRBD2. The J call is doubtful: the DNA matches TRBJ2-7 better. CDR1 is SGDLS and CDR2 is YYNGEE in the germline V gene. CDR3 length: 15 residues. The CDR3 DNA sequence: TGTGCCAGCAGCGCAGGACTAGCGGTTACCTACGAGCAGTACTTC. Protein product: CASSAGLAVTYEQYF.

The V and J genes are TRBV11-2 and TRBJ2-7, with D perhaps TRBD2 (6 bases). CDR3 length: 17 residues. CDR1 SGHAT and CDR2 FQNNGV come from the germline V gene. Trimming shortened V by 5 bases and J by 4 bases, and 24 bases separated the two germline ends. CDR3 sequence (DNA): TGTGCCAGCAGCCGAGACGCCGGGACTCTTTCTCTTTACGAGCAGTACTTC. Translated: CASSRDAGTLSLYEQYF.

The chain couples TRBV5-1 to TRBJ2-1; D gene uncertain. V lost 1 base to trimming and J lost 0 bases, with 11 bases between them. This CDR3 is built from 16 residues. Germline CDR1 SGHRS, CDR2 YFSETQ. CDR3 protein: CASSLPTIGSYNEQFF. CDR3 DNA: TGCGCCAGCAGCTTGCCAACTATCGGCTCCTACAATGAGCAGTTCTTC.

The CDR3 bases are TGTGCCAGCAGTCCCGCGGGACAGGGAAACTCACCCCTCCACTTT. Translation: CASSPAGQGNSPLHF. The gene calls are TRBV6-5 and TRBJ1-6, with 9 bases lining up with TRBD1. This CDR3 has 15 residues. Trimming took 5 bases from V and 10 from J; bases not matched to a gene: 9. CDR1 and CDR2 (germline): MNHEY, SVGAGI.

The chain uses TRBV9 and TRBJ2-5; TRBD2 matches 10 bases. The trim removed 4 bases at V and 4 bases at J, leaving 4 bases unmatched. The germline gives CDR1 SGDLS, CDR2 YYNGEE. This CDR3 comprises 14 residues. CDR3 in amino acids: CASSPRLAGETQYF. In DNA, the CDR3 is TGTGCCAGCAGCCCACGACTAGCGGGAGAGACCCAGTACTTC. The full variable domain, in which reference TRBV9 and TRBJ2-5 provide the parts outside the CDR3, is DSGVTQTPKHLITATGQRVTLRCSPRSGDLSVYWYQQSLDQGLQFLIQYYNGEERAKGNILERFSAQQFPDLHSELNLSSLELGDSALYFCASSPRLAGETQYFGPGTRLLVL.

The CDR3 coding sequence is TGTGCCATCCAGGAAAACACCGGGGAGCTGTTTTTT. Encoded protein: CAIQENTGELFF. V and J are TRBV6-5 and TRBJ2-2; no clear D gene. Between the trimmed V and J ends, which lost 10 bases and 2 bases, there was a span of 8 bases. Germline CDR1 reads MNHEY; CDR2 reads SVGAGI. This CDR3 has 12 residues.

In DNA, the CDR3 is TGTGCCAGCAGCGCCACTAGCGGTACCTACGAGCAGTACTTC. This sequence encodes CASSATSGTYEQYF. The chain links TRBV5-4 to TRBJ2-7; 8 bases are a match to TRBD2. Germline CDR1 reads SGHNT; CDR2 reads YYREEE (reference sequence). The CDR3 has 14 residues. The V gene end was trimmed by 4 bases and the J gene end by 2 bases; junction bases not matched to a gene: 5.

This clone was seen a few times. The V and J genes are TRBV19 and TRBJ2-1; D is perhaps TRBD2 (6 bases). V lost 3 bases, J lost 4 bases, and 10 bases lay in between. The germline CDR1 and CDR2 sequences are LNHDA and SQIVND (reference sequence). The CDR3 has 14 residues. CDR3 DNA sequence: TGTGCCAGTAGTATCGGGACTCAATACAATGAGCAGTTCTTC. Translating it yields CASSIGTQYNEQFF. The full variable domain, rest sourced from reference TRBV19 and TRBJ2-1, is DGGITQSPKYLFRKEGQNVTLSCEQNLNHDAMYWYRQDPGQGLRLIYYSQIVNDFQKGDIAEGYSVSREKKESFPLTVTSAQKNPTAFYLCASSIGTQYNEQFFGPGTRLTVL.

The V and J genes are TRBV29-1 and TRBJ1-2, with a possible D match to TRBD1 (5 bases). Trimming stripped 3 bases from V and 2 bases from J, with 10 bases between. The CDR3 spans 13 residues. CDR1 is SQVTM and CDR2 is ANQGSEA in the germline V gene. This chain's CDR3 is CSVDRDRNYGYTF. DNA of the CDR3: TGCAGCGTTGACAGGGATCGGAACTATGGCTACACCTTC.

The chain links TRBV27 to TRBJ2-5, with TRBD2 identical over 10 bases. V lost 10 bases and J lost 7; bases outside the gene matches: 12. Looked up from germline, CDR1 is MNHEY and CDR2 is SMNVEV (reference sequence). This CDR3 region has 14 residues. CDR3 amino acids: CATQTSGLPWTQYF. Written as DNA, the CDR3 is TGTGCCACCCAGACTAGCGGGCTCCCATGGACCCAGTACTTC.

This chain joins TRBV7-2 and TRBJ1-2; D might be TRBD1 (5 bases). Trimming cost V 10 bases and J 4 bases, with 10 bases left between them. The CDR3 spans 11 residues. The V gene's germline CDR1 is SGHTA and CDR2 FQGNSA. CDR3 loop: CATTGRYGYTF. The CDR3, as DNA: TGTGCCACTACAGGCCGCTATGGCTACACCTTC.

This clone appeared once. The chain uses TRBV2 and TRBJ2-3; TRBD2 might be the D (6 bases). Trimming took off 10 bases at V and 4 bases at J, with 21 bases between the two ends. This CDR3 contains 15 residues. Germline V gives CDR1 SNHLY, CDR2 FYNNEI. CDR3 amino acids: CATLQDRGGPDTQYF. The DNA for the CDR3 is TGTGCCACCCTCCAGGATAGGGGAGGACCAGATACGCAGTATTTT.

The gene calls are TRBV9 and TRBJ1-3; D is unclear. CDR3 length equals 13 residues. Trimming removed 0 bases at V and 8 bases at J, with 9 bases between. Germline assignment: CDR1 SGDLS and CDR2 YYNGEE. CDR3 amino acids: CASSVAGSDTIYF. Written as DNA, the CDR3 is TGTGCCAGCAGCGTAGCGGGGTCGGACACCATATATTTT.

This chain uses TRBV19 with TRBJ2-5; possibly TRBD2 for D (6 bases). The germline V and J ends were trimmed by 4 bases and 2 bases, with 8 bases remaining between them. The V gene's germline CDR1 is LNHDA and CDR2 SQIVND (reference sequence). The CDR3 covers 13 residues. For the CDR3, the DNA is TGTGCCAGTAGTACAGGGACTCAAGAGACCCAGTACTTC. Its translation is CASSTGTQETQYF.

This chain connects TRBV5-1 to TRBJ1-1; 7 bases are shared with TRBD1. Germline trimming cut 0 bases from V and 7 bases from J; bases unmatched to any gene: 0. The CDR3 is 12 residues long. Germline CDR1 and CDR2: SGHRS and YFSETQ. The CDR3 loop reads CASSLGTGEAFF. In DNA form, the CDR3 reads TGCGCCAGCAGCTTGGGGACAGGTGAAGCTTTCTTT.

The J gene is TRBJ1-1, the V gene TRBV7-9; perhaps TRBD1 as D (6 bases). Germline values: CDR1 SEHNR, CDR2 FQNEAQ (reference sequence). This CDR3 is 16 amino acids long. Trimming took off 5 bases at V and 0 bases at J, with 16 bases between the two ends. CDR3 residues: CASSPPGTQMNTEAFF. In nucleotides, the CDR3 is TGTGCCAGCAGCCCCCCCGGGACACAGATGAACACTGAAGCTTTCTTT.

The V gene is TRBV30, the J gene TRBJ1-1; possible D gene TRBD1, 5 bases. Trimming shortened V by 3 bases and J by 1 base, and 9 bases separated the two germline ends. Germline V gene sequence: CDR1 GTSNPN, CDR2 SVGIG (reference sequence). CDR3 length: 13 amino acids. The CDR3 region has the DNA TGTGCCTGGAGGCTAACAGGGAACACTGAAGCTTTCTTT. Its translation is CAWRLTGNTEAFF. The whole variable domain, filled in from reference TRBV30 and TRBJ1-1, reads SQTIHQWPATLVQPVGSPLSLECTVEGTSNPNLYWYRQAAGRGLQLLFYSVGIGQISSEVPQNLSASRPQDRQFILSSKKLLLSDSGFYLCAWRLTGNTEAFFGQGTRLTVV.